A selection of T cell receptor beta chains follows, all from one sample in a study of T cell repertoires in aging, cancer and after chemotherapy. TCRdb reanalysed the multiplex PCR reads using MiXCR and keeps one entry per CDR3 protein. Of under 2,500 distinct CDR3 sequences in the sample, under 45% were seen once. Sequencing was done on a sample of blood. The receptors originated from a human donor with a solid tumor. CDR3s include the opening cysteine and the closing phenylalanine or tryptophan. D genes are given only for firm matches. Rows give clone size only sometimes, using once, few, many, or a class for an expanded clone.

v_call	d_call	clone_size	j_call	cdr3_nt	cdr3_aa
TRBV12-3/TRBV12-4	TRBD1	once	TRBJ1-1	TGTGCCAGCACTGTCGACAGGGGCACTGAAGCTTTCTTT	CASTVDRGTEAFF
TRBV7-9	-	-	TRBJ2-1	TGTGCCAGCAGCTTATCCCGGACCTCATACAATGAGCAGTTCTTC	CASSLSRTSYNEQFF
TRBV6-6	-	-	TRBJ2-7	TGTGCCAGCAGTTACTCGAAGTCTTTTGGCTACGAGCAGTACTTC	CASSYSKSFGYEQYF
TRBV7-9	TRBD2	few	TRBJ2-3	TGTGCCAGCAGCCATTCCGGGGCAGCCAGCCTAGCGGGGGGACATGACACAGATACGCAGTATTTT	CASSHSGAASLAGGHDTDTQYF
TRBV10-1	TRBD2	-	TRBJ2-7	TGCGCCAGAACTAGCGGGGGGTTACCCTACGAGCAGTACTTC	CARTSGGLPYEQYF
TRBV7-9	TRBD1	-	TRBJ2-3	TGTGCCAGCACGCCAGGGGGCGTCACAGATACGCAGTATTTT	CASTPGGVTDTQYF
TRBV5-1	-	few	TRBJ2-5	TGCGCCAGCAGCCCCACCCAAGAGACCCAGTACTTC	CASSPTQETQYF
TRBV7-6	-	-	TRBJ2-7	TGTGCCAGCACCCTACAGACGGGGGCCAACGAGCAGTACTTC	CASTLQTGANEQYF
TRBV12-3/TRBV12-4	-	-	TRBJ2-7	TGTGCCAGCAGTTTGGGAAGGAACGAGCAGTACTTC	CASSLGRNEQYF
TRBV11-2	-	-	TRBJ1-1	TGTGCCAGCAGCTTAGTTCTTACGGGGACTGAAGCTTTCTTT	CASSLVLTGTEAFF
TRBV27	-	few	TRBJ2-1	TGTGCCAGCAGTTTGACACGAGACACCTACAATGAGCAGTTCTTC	CASSLTRDTYNEQFF
TRBV20-1	-	-	TRBJ2-7	TGCAGTGGGGAACAGGAACACGAGCAGTACTTC	CSGEQEHEQYF
TRBV20-1	TRBD1	few	TRBJ2-7	TGCAGTGCTCGGACAGGGGGCTCCTACGAGCAGTACTTC	CSARTGGSYEQYF
TRBV20-1	-	-	TRBJ1-6	TGCAGTGTCCCGGGGGGTTCACCCCTCCACTTT	CSVPGGSPLHF
TRBV6-2/TRBV6-3	TRBD1	few	TRBJ2-1	TGTGCCAGCAGTTACTCGATGGGCAGGGGGCTGCCAGAGCAGTTCTTC	CASSYSMGRGLPEQFF
TRBV30	-	few	TRBJ1-5	TGTGCCTGGGGGGACACTTACAATCAGCCCCAGCATTTT	CAWGDTYNQPQHF
TRBV7-2	-	-	TRBJ2-3	TGTGCCAGCAGCTTAGGGGGGGTCGCAGATACGCAGTATTTT	CASSLGGVADTQYF
TRBV7-2	-	-	TRBJ2-1	TGTGCCAGCAGCTTATCCGGACGGGGCCTCAATGAGCAGTTCTTC	CASSLSGRGLNEQFF
TRBV10-3	-	-	TRBJ1-1	TGTGCCATCACCTACGGACAGATGAACACTGAAGCTTTCTTT	CAITYGQMNTEAFF
TRBV29-1	-	-	TRBJ1-4	TGCAGCGTTGAACGGGGAGGTCGTGAAAAACTGTTTTTT	CSVERGGREKLFF
TRBV19	-	-	TRBJ2-5	TGTGCCAGTAGCGCAGGGGATGGCTTCGGGGAGACCCAGTACTTC	CASSAGDGFGETQYF
TRBV30	TRBD1	-	TRBJ1-1	TGTGCCTGGGACAGGGGCGGTGACACTGAAGCTTTCTTT	CAWDRGGDTEAFF
TRBV7-9	-	-	TRBJ1-2	TGTGCCAGCAGCTTAGCATCCGGGGGAGGAAATGGCTACACCTTC	CASSLASGGGNGYTF
TRBV19	TRBD1	-	TRBJ1-2	TGTGCCAGTAGCTGGGACAGGGGAGTCTATGGCTACACCTTC	CASSWDRGVYGYTF
TRBV6-5	TRBD1	few	TRBJ1-3	TGTGCCAGCAGTTATGGACAGGGGGGGGTATTTGGAAACACCATATATTTT	CASSYGQGGVFGNTIYF
TRBV10-1	TRBD1	-	TRBJ2-1	TGCGCCAGCAGTGTGGAGGTCATGACAGGGAGCTCCTACAATGAGCAGTTCTTC	CASSVEVMTGSSYNEQFF
TRBV27	TRBD1	-	TRBJ1-2	TGTGCCAGCTGGACAGGGTCCGACTATGGCTACACCTTC	CASWTGSDYGYTF
TRBV15	-	-	TRBJ2-3	TGTGCCACCAGCATCGGACCAAGCTACACAGATACGCAGTATTTT	CATSIGPSYTDTQYF
TRBV12-3/TRBV12-4	-	-	TRBJ1-2	TGTGCCAGCAACTCACCGTGGGACTATGGCTACACCTTC	CASNSPWDYGYTF
TRBV7-2	TRBD1	-	TRBJ2-7	TGTGCCAGCAGCTGGGGACAGGGTGAGGGAGAGCAGTACTTC	CASSWGQGEGEQYF
TRBV15	-	-	TRBJ2-7	TGTGCCACCAGCACAACCCGGGACCCGTTCGAAGGGCAGTACTTC	CATSTTRDPFEGQYF
TRBV7-9	TRBD1	large	TRBJ1-6	TGTGCCAGCAGCTCCCATGATCGACAGGGGGCTCACTCACCCCTCCACTTT	CASSSHDRQGAHSPLHF
TRBV15	-	-	TRBJ1-1	TGTGCCACCAGCAGCCGCGGGGACACTGAAGCTCTCTTT	CATSSRGDTEALF